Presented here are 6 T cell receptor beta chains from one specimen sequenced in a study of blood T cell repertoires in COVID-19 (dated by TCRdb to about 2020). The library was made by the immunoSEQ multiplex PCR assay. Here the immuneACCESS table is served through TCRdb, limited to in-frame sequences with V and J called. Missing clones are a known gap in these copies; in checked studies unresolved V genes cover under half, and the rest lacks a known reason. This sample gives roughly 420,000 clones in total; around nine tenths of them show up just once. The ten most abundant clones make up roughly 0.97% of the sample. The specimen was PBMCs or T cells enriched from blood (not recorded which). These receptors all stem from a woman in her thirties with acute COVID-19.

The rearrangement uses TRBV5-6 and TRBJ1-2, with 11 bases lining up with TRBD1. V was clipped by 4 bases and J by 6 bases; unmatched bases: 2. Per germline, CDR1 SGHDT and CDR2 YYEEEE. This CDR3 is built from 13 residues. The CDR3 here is CASSRDRGDGYTF. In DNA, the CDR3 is TGTGCCAGCAGCCGGGACAGGGGGGATGGCTACACCTTC.

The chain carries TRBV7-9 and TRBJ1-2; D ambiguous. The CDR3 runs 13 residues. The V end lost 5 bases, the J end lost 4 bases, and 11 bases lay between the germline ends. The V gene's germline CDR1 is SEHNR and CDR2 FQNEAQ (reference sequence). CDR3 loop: CASSAGGFYGYTF. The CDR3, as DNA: TGTGCCAGCAGCGCCGGAGGGTTCTATGGCTACACCTTC.

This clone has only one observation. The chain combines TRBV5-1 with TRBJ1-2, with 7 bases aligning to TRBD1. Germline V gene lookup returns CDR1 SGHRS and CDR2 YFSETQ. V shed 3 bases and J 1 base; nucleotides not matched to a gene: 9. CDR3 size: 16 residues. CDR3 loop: CASSSTGASFNYGYTF. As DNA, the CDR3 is TGCGCCAGCAGCTCAACAGGGGCGTCCTTTAACTATGGCTACACCTTC.

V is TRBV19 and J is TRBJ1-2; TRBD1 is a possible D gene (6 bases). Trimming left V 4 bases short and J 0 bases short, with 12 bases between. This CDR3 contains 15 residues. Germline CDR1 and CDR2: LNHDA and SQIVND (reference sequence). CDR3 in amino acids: CASSRSGQTNYGYTF. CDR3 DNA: TGTGCCAGTAGTAGAAGCGGACAGACTAACTATGGCTACACCTTC.

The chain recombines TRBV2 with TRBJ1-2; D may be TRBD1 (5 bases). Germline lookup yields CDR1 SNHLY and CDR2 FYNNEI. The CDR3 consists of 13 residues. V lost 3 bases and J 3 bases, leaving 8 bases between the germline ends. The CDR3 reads CASSDREDYGYTF. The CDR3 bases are TGTGCCAGCAGTGACAGGGAAGACTATGGCTACACCTTC.

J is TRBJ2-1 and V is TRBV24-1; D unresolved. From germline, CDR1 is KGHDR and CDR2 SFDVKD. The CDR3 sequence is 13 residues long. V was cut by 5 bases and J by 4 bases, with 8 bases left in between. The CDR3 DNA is TGTGCCACCAGTGGCGCGCGGTACAATGAGCAGTTCTTC. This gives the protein CATSGARYNEQFF.